This T cell receptor (beta chain) is drawn from a study of early stage breast cancer tumors. In the study overall: Around 10-fold was the mean read coverage per sample.

Study conclusions and caveats: Tumors had approximately 2.5-fold higher T cell density and higher clonality than adjacent normal breast tissue. Functional markers like CD4, CD8 and FOXP3 were missed in bulk sequencing.

Blood replicates held 0.5 ug DNA, tumor or normal breast approximately 1.5 ug, two each. TCRdb's table, derived via immunoSEQ multiplex PCR, lists solely in-frame clones and lacks some. The table records tens of thousands of clones, around 76% of them present only once. This clone is medium-sized by share. Its cognate antigen is unknown. The CDR3 spans 11 residues. V was clipped by 9 bases and J by 7 bases, with 10 bases between them. The germline gives CDR1 MNHNS, CDR2 SASEGT. The sequence was obtained from a person between 60 and 69 years old with breast cancer. What was sequenced was blood. The chain is built from TRBV6-1 and TRBJ1-5; unclear D gene. The CDR3 nucleotides read TGTGCCAGTGGGGTGAAGCAGCCCCAGCATTTT. This codes for CASGVKQPQHF.